The subject of this entry is one T cell receptor (beta chain). What it binds is unknown. Each sample came from a Caucasian adult donor living in Nashville, Tennessee. It was into CD45RA+ naive and CD45RA-negative memory subsets that the CD4+ cells were split. This entry comes from a study of shared clonotypes between healthy human individuals. Overall study findings and caveats: Across subsets, estimated richness was generally greater for naive than for memory populations. Researchers sampled only blood; tissue repertoires likely differ.

The data were produced by immunoSEQ multiplex PCR, yet TCRdb's version contains in-frame clones alone and is incomplete. The table lists 1.6 million or so clones, approximately 98.5% of them singletons. The sequenced sample consisted of naive CD4+ T cells sorted from blood. Subset reported: CD45RA+ positively selected. The TCR was taken from a man aged 25 to 45 in good health.

The CDR3 is CASSSQSEQYF. The DNA of the CDR3 is TGTGCCAGCAGTTCCCAAAGCGAGCAGTACTTC. V usage is TRBV6-5 and J usage is TRBJ2-7; D gene ambiguous. Germline lookup yields CDR1 MNHEY and CDR2 SVGAGI. The CDR3 runs 11 residues. V lost 4 bases, J lost 6 bases, and 7 bases lay in between.